This T cell receptor beta chain was recovered during a study of shared clonotypes between healthy human individuals. Healthy adults negative for HIV, lacking recent acute infections or vaccinations, served as donors. Researchers divided each subset's genomic DNA evenly across several immunoSEQ plates. Sequenced by immunoSEQ multiplex PCR; TCRdb stores in-frame clones only, minus some. The sample lists over 95,000 clones, roughly 50% occurring once. The sample was PBMCs. The clonotype was recovered from a woman between 40 and 50 years old in good health. Some clones in this sample may be carry-over from other donors' samples.

The CDR3 loop reads CATSRAGTGGNEQFF. For the CDR3, the DNA is TGTGCCACCAGCAGAGCCGGGACAGGGGGCAATGAGCAGTTCTTC. The chain employs TRBV15 and TRBJ2-1; 11 bases line up with TRBD1. The germline gives CDR1 LNHNV, CDR2 YYDKDF (reference sequence). The CDR3 has 15 amino acids. Trimming cost V 1 base and J 6 bases; bases outside gene matches: 2.